This TCR beta chain is drawn from a study of T cell changes during pregnancy in multiple sclerosis. Germline CDR1 is SGHAT and CDR2 is FQNNGV. Trimming shortened V by 1 base and J by 1 base, and 10 bases separated the two germline ends. The CDR3 consists of 15 residues. This table comes from immunoSEQ multiplex PCR, and its TCRdb copy is limited to in-frame clones, with some not included. This sample has some 69,000 clones, with less than 95% found just once. The sequences come from peripheral blood, collected in the second trimester of pregnancy. The chain joins TRBV11-2 to TRBJ1-1, with D tentatively TRBD1 (5 bases). This clonotype was obtained from a female donor in good health, enrolled as a control in a pregnancy study. The CDR3 spells CASSLAGGSNTEAFF. The CDR3 region has the DNA TGTGCCAGCAGCTTAGCCGGGGGATCGAACACTGAAGCTTTCTTT. Complete variable domain (other parts from reference TRBV11-2 and TRBJ1-1): EAGVAQSPRYKIIEKRQSVAFWCNPISGHATLYWYQQILGQGPKLLIQFQNNGVVDDSQLPKDRFSAERLKGVDSTLKIQPAKLEDSAVYLCASSLAGGSNTEAFFGQGTRLTVV.